This T cell receptor (beta chain) was sequenced during a study of blood T cell repertoires in COVID-19. Study as a whole: Sources were T cells, B-cell-depleted T cells, or PBMCs; the material itself was cDNA or gDNA.

Those enrolled, adults aged roughly 18 to 95 years, came from around 25 US areas. Symptom resolution, clearance, or two negative PCRs marked donors in Cohort 3 as recovered. V dropped 5 bases and J dropped 5 bases, with 6 bases sitting between them. The CDR3 is 12 amino acids. Germline loops: CDR1 MDHEN, CDR2 SYDVKM. The protocol was immunoSEQ multiplex PCR, while the TCRdb copy is restricted to in-frame clones and leaves out a portion. The sample shows approximately 310,000 clones, roughly 89% of them seen only once. The chain combines TRBV28 with TRBJ1-4; no clear D gene. The sequenced material came from PBMCs or T cells enriched from blood (not recorded which). The sequence derives from a man between 60 and 75 years old who had recovered from COVID-19. The CDR3 region has the DNA TGTGCCAGCAGTAAACTCAATGAAAAACTGTTTTTT. Protein: CASSKLNEKLFF.